These T cell receptor beta chains were read from a single sample in a study of CD8 T cells in ankylosing spondylitis. TCRdb used MiXCR to reprocess the 5' RACE reads, holding one entry per CDR3 protein. The sample shows some 130,000 distinct CDR3 sequences, roughly 8.8% of them seen only once. Sequenced material: synovial fluid, either unsorted or a sorted T cell fraction (not recorded which). Receptors originate from a male donor with ankylosing spondylitis. The CDR3 runs from the conserved cysteine through the conserved F or W. A D gene is named only where the DNA matches it firmly. Clone size, where shown, is once, few, many, or a class for clones that have expanded.

V gene: TRBV18
clone size: .
D gene: .
J gene: TRBJ2-3
CDR3 DNA: TGTGCCAGCTCACCATTAAGCGGCCCAGGCACAGATACGCAGTATTTT
CDR3 protein: CASSPLSGPGTDTQYF

V gene: TRBV20-1
clone size: many
D gene: .
J gene: TRBJ1-1
CDR3 DNA: TGCAGTGCTAGAACCCTTCGGGGACGGACGAACACTGAAGCTTTCTTT
CDR3 protein: CSARTLRGRTNTEAFF

V gene: TRBV28
clone size: few
D gene: .
J gene: TRBJ1-1
CDR3 DNA: TGTGCCAGCAGTTTATCCCTACAGGGCGCTGAAGCTTTCTTT
CDR3 protein: CASSLSLQGAEAFF

V gene: TRBV2
clone size: medium-sized
D gene: .
J gene: TRBJ1-6
CDR3 DNA: TGTGCCAGCAGTCCGGGGTTAGGCACCTATAATTCACCCCTCCACTTT
CDR3 protein: CASSPGLGTYNSPLHF

V gene: TRBV6-6
clone size: .
D gene: .
J gene: TRBJ2-7
CDR3 DNA: TGTGCCAGCAGTCCGGGTTTCACCTACGAGCAGTACTTC
CDR3 protein: CASSPGFTYEQYF

V gene: TRBV20-1
clone size: many
D gene: .
J gene: TRBJ2-1
CDR3 DNA: TGCAGTGCTAGAGATCCCCCGCCCGAGCAGTTCTTC
CDR3 protein: CSARDPPPEQFF

V gene: TRBV5-4
clone size: .
D gene: TRBD1
J gene: TRBJ1-2
CDR3 DNA: TGTGCCAGCAGCTTGGACGACAGGGGGATCTTC
CDR3 protein: CASSLDDRGIF

V gene: TRBV11-2
clone size: .
D gene: .
J gene: TRBJ2-7
CDR3 DNA: TGTGCCAGCAGCTTAGCTGGCTCCCTGAACGACGAGCAGTACTTC
CDR3 protein: CASSLAGSLNDEQYF

V gene: TRBV30
clone size: .
D gene: .
J gene: TRBJ2-5
CDR3 DNA: TGTGCCTGGAACCATCTGGCCCTTCAGTACGATTACCAAGAGACCCAGTACTTC
CDR3 protein: CAWNHLALQYDYQETQYF

V gene: TRBV5-1
clone size: few
D gene: TRBD2
J gene: TRBJ2-5
CDR3 DNA: TGCGCCAGCAGCTTAAGCGGGGGCCAAGAGACCCAGTACTTC
CDR3 protein: CASSLSGGQETQYF

V gene: TRBV6-5
clone size: .
D gene: .
J gene: TRBJ1-1
CDR3 DNA: TGTGCCAGCAGTTACGGGGCCGCGGGGACTGAAGCTTTCTTT
CDR3 protein: CASSYGAAGTEAFF

V gene: TRBV14
clone size: many
D gene: .
J gene: TRBJ2-7
CDR3 DNA: TGTGCCAGCAGCCAAGATCTCAGTGGGGTCTACGAGCAGTACTTC
CDR3 protein: CASSQDLSGVYEQYF

V gene: TRBV12-5
clone size: many
D gene: .
J gene: TRBJ2-3
CDR3 DNA: TGTGCTAGTGGTTTCGGCCGGGAGACAGATACGCAGTATTTT
CDR3 protein: CASGFGRETDTQYF

V gene: TRBV6-5
clone size: many
D gene: .
J gene: TRBJ1-5
CDR3 DNA: TGTGCCAGCAGTTACGGCACAGGGAGTCAGCCCCAGCATTTT
CDR3 protein: CASSYGTGSQPQHF

V gene: TRBV6-1
clone size: many
D gene: .
J gene: TRBJ2-1
CDR3 DNA: TGTGCCAGCAGTGAAGGAGGGAACGGTCGGGAGCAGTTCTTC
CDR3 protein: CASSEGGNGREQFF

V gene: TRBV9
clone size: many
D gene: .
J gene: TRBJ1-2
CDR3 DNA: TGTGCCAGCAGCGTAGGGGTGGGGGGGGCGAACTATGGCTACACCTTC
CDR3 protein: CASSVGVGGANYGYTF

V gene: TRBV27
clone size: many
D gene: .
J gene: TRBJ1-2
CDR3 DNA: TGTGCCAGCAGTTTAGGGCCCGGTTACTATGGCTACACCTTC
CDR3 protein: CASSLGPGYYGYTF

V gene: TRBV18
clone size: many
D gene: .
J gene: TRBJ2-1
CDR3 DNA: TGTGCCAGCTCACCCGGGGCCGCTGAGCAGTTCTTC
CDR3 protein: CASSPGAAEQFF

V gene: TRBV30
clone size: .
D gene: .
J gene: TRBJ2-7
CDR3 DNA: TGTGCCTGGAGTAGCTCCTACGAGCAGTACTTC
CDR3 protein: CAWSSSYEQYF

V gene: TRBV5-1
clone size: many
D gene: TRBD1
J gene: TRBJ1-6
CDR3 DNA: TGCGCCAGCAGCTACGACAGGGTTAATTCACCCCTCCACTTT
CDR3 protein: CASSYDRVNSPLHF

V gene: TRBV11-2
clone size: .
D gene: .
J gene: TRBJ2-1
CDR3 DNA: TGTGCCAGCAGCTTAGTCCGTCTCGGCCCCGGGTTAGGCGCTGAGCAGTTCTTC
CDR3 protein: CASSLVRLGPGLGAEQFF

V gene: TRBV3-1
clone size: many
D gene: .
J gene: TRBJ1-4
CDR3 DNA: TGTGCCAGCAGCCAAGTGGGCCAGGGACGTGAAAAACTGTTTTTT
CDR3 protein: CASSQVGQGREKLFF

V gene: TRBV20-1
clone size: many
D gene: .
J gene: TRBJ1-5
CDR3 DNA: TGCAGTGCTAGAGATCCGGTATACAATCAGCCCCAGCATTTT
CDR3 protein: CSARDPVYNQPQHF

V gene: TRBV6-5
clone size: many
D gene: .
J gene: TRBJ2-7
CDR3 DNA: TGTGCCAGCAGTTACTTCGACAGCCCCTACGAGCAGTACTTC
CDR3 protein: CASSYFDSPYEQYF

V gene: TRBV12-3/TRBV12-4
clone size: few
D gene: TRBD2
J gene: TRBJ2-7
CDR3 DNA: TGTGCCAGCGGGGCTAGCGGGAGCTACGAGCAGTACTTC
CDR3 protein: CASGASGSYEQYF

V gene: TRBV6-6
clone size: many
D gene: .
J gene: TRBJ1-6
CDR3 DNA: TGTGCCAGCAGCGACCTTAATTCACCCCTCCACTTT
CDR3 protein: CASSDLNSPLHF

V gene: TRBV4-2
clone size: many
D gene: .
J gene: TRBJ1-4
CDR3 DNA: TGTGCCAGCAGCCAAGCACACACCGCAACTAATGAAAAACTGTTTTTT
CDR3 protein: CASSQAHTATNEKLFF

V gene: TRBV10-3
clone size: many
D gene: TRBD2
J gene: TRBJ2-7
CDR3 DNA: TGTGCCATCTGGGAGGGAAGACCCTACGAGCAGTACTTC
CDR3 protein: CAIWEGRPYEQYF

V gene: TRBV7-9
clone size: many
D gene: .
J gene: TRBJ2-1
CDR3 DNA: TGTGCCAGCAGCTTCCCCCCAGGTGAGCAGTTCTTC
CDR3 protein: CASSFPPGEQFF

V gene: TRBV27
clone size: many
D gene: .
J gene: TRBJ1-3
CDR3 DNA: TGTGCCAGCAGACCATTCTCTGGAAACACCATATATTTT
CDR3 protein: CASRPFSGNTIYF

V gene: TRBV11-2
clone size: many
D gene: .
J gene: TRBJ1-6
CDR3 DNA: TGTGCCAGCAGCCCGGGTCGCGTTAATTCACCCCTCCACTTT
CDR3 protein: CASSPGRVNSPLHF

V gene: TRBV28
clone size: .
D gene: TRBD1
J gene: TRBJ1-1
CDR3 DNA: TGTGCCAGCATACAGGGGGGGGGAACTGAAGCTTTCTTT
CDR3 protein: CASIQGGGTEAFF

V gene: TRBV20-1
clone size: .
D gene: TRBD1
J gene: TRBJ2-5
CDR3 DNA: TGCAGTGCTAGAGATCCCGCCGGACAGGGGATTTCAGAGACCCAGTACTTC
CDR3 protein: CSARDPAGQGISETQYF

V gene: TRBV9
clone size: few
D gene: TRBD1
J gene: TRBJ1-1
CDR3 DNA: TGTGCCAGCAGCGTAGGTGCAGGGGGCATGAACACTGAAGCTTTCTTT
CDR3 protein: CASSVGAGGMNTEAFF

V gene: TRBV28
clone size: few
D gene: .
J gene: TRBJ2-1
CDR3 DNA: TGTGCCAGCCGATTTTACAATGAGCAGTTCTTC
CDR3 protein: CASRFYNEQFF

V gene: TRBV7-2
clone size: many
D gene: .
J gene: TRBJ1-2
CDR3 DNA: TGTGCCAGCAGCTTAGTGAGTGGGACAAGCTATGGCTACACCTTC
CDR3 protein: CASSLVSGTSYGYTF

V gene: TRBV5-1
clone size: .
D gene: .
J gene: TRBJ2-3
CDR3 DNA: TGCGCCAGCAGATTGTCGGGGGCCTTCACAGATACGCAGTATTTT
CDR3 protein: CASRLSGAFTDTQYF

V gene: TRBV12-3/TRBV12-4
clone size: many
D gene: .
J gene: TRBJ2-1
CDR3 DNA: TGTGCCAGCAGCCAAAAGAGGGGGTTTTACAATGAGCAGTTCTTC
CDR3 protein: CASSQKRGFYNEQFF

V gene: TRBV28
clone size: many
D gene: .
J gene: TRBJ1-2
CDR3 DNA: TGTGCCAGCAGTTTATATGGCAGGGTCAATGGCTACACCTTC
CDR3 protein: CASSLYGRVNGYTF

V gene: TRBV20-1
clone size: .
D gene: TRBD1
J gene: TRBJ2-5
CDR3 DNA: TGCAGTGCTTCTCCTGGGACAGGGGAAGAGACCCAGTACTTC
CDR3 protein: CSASPGTGEETQYF

V gene: TRBV7-2
clone size: few
D gene: TRBD2
J gene: TRBJ2-3
CDR3 DNA: TGTGCCAGCAGTTCCCAGAGGCTAGCGGCCGCAGATACGCAGTATTTT
CDR3 protein: CASSSQRLAAADTQYF

V gene: TRBV24-1
clone size: many
D gene: .
J gene: TRBJ1-2
CDR3 DNA: TGTGCCACCAGTGATTTGGCAGCAGGCTACACCTTC
CDR3 protein: CATSDLAAGYTF

V gene: TRBV20-1
clone size: few
D gene: .
J gene: TRBJ1-2
CDR3 DNA: TGCAGTCGGTGGGTCCCTAACTATGGCTACACCTTC
CDR3 protein: CSRWVPNYGYTF